The text below deals with one T cell receptor beta chain. Its cognate antigen is unknown. The V segment lost 4 bases and the J segment 7 bases; nucleotides outside the gene matches: 7. CDR1 GTSNPN and CDR2 SVGIG come from the germline V gene (reference sequence). The CDR3 length is 14 residues. This sample is part of a study of beta chain features in type 1 diabetes. The study, taken as a whole, reports: Whether HLA type influences TCRB rearrangement remained unresolved here. The study found that naive, central memory and Treg TCRB repertoires appeared more similar in patients than in healthy donors. Patients with Type 1 diabetes showed moderately but significantly shorter TCRB CDR3s in all four CD4+ subsets.

Sequenced material consisted of expressed TCRB transcripts (all of the isolated RNA was reverse transcribed). The repertoire was sequenced with immunoSEQ multiplex PCR; TCRdb's copy has only in-frame clones and lacks some. Found here are 350,000 to 400,000 clones, less than 15% of them singletons; the top ten hold roughly 0.017%. The receptor was isolated from a woman in her late teens or twenties in good health. The gene calls are TRBV30 and TRBJ2-2; 9 nucleotides match TRBD1. Sequences were obtained from naive CD4+ T cells from blood. CDR3: CAWKWLTGGGELFF. The CDR3 nucleotides are TGTGCCTGGAAATGGCTGACAGGGGGCGGGGAGCTGTTTTTT.